This TCR beta chain stems from a study of T cell changes during pregnancy in multiple sclerosis. Germline CDR1 and CDR2: MRHNA and SNTAGT. This CDR3 contains 14 residues. V trimming: 0 bases; J trimming: 6 bases; junction bases outside the gene matches: 4. Assay: immunoSEQ multiplex PCR; the TCRdb copy retains only in-frame clones and omits some. Counted here are 60,000 to 85,000 clones, 80% to 95% occurring once; the ten biggest clones make up 2% to 2.5%. The sample in question was peripheral blood, obtained in the first trimester of pregnancy. This chain connects TRBV6-4 to TRBJ1-2; TRBD1 matches 7 bases. The clonotype originates from a female donor with multiple sclerosis, enrolled in a pregnancy study. CDR3: CASSDSPGGDGYTF. CDR3 coding DNA: TGTGCCAGCAGTGACTCCCCAGGGGGTGATGGCTACACCTTC.